This record covers a single T cell receptor beta chain. The antigen is undetermined. Time point specified: blood 2 weeks post-SBRT. The sample's treatment: 15 Gy SBRT to primary tumor, nephrectomy 4 weeks later. Data came from immunoSEQ multiplex PCR; TCRdb stores just in-frame clones and leaves some out. The sample has 100,000 to 150,000 clones; 70% to 90% are singletons. Germline-derived CDR1 and CDR2 are SNHLY and FYNNEI. The CDR3 consists of 15 residues. V lost 6 bases to trimming and J lost 7 bases; unmatched junction nucleotides: 7. The data were obtained in a study of radiation and T cells in renal cell carcinoma. Study-wide background: Nephrectomy followed 15 Gy stereotactic body radiation by 4 weeks.

Findings of the study overall: Top tumor clonotypes rose in blood 2 weeks post-radiation, then contracted.

This receptor was identified in a woman between 65 and 79 years old with renal cell carcinoma. Specimen: blood, collected from a patient whose treatment included radiotherapy and nephrectomy. The V gene is TRBV2, the J gene TRBJ2-2; TRBD2 aligns across 11 bases. CDR3 nucleotide sequence: TGTGCCAGCAGGGCGACTAGCGGGGATTACGGGGAGCTGTTTTTT. This encodes CASRATSGDYGELFF.